This T cell receptor (beta chain) appears in the sequencing data of a study of blood T cell repertoires in COVID-19. Study information: Samples taken during acute and convalescent COVID-19 were collected in the United States, Italy and Spain. T cells, B-cell-depleted T cells, or PBMCs supplied cDNA or gDNA.

In the original analysis: It was from reference gene primer amplification that nucleated cell counts were estimated. Clones were read by immunoSEQ multiplex PCR, and TCRdb kept only the in-frame ones, dropping some. Clonal size and the V and J genes are those of that table, whereas D and trimming came from the DNA. Of about 76,000 clones in the sample, around 82% are singletons; the top ten hold 15% to 18%. Sequenced input: peripheral blood. The clonotype was recovered from a human donor in a cohort sampled during active COVID-19.

CDR3 sequence reads: CSVEGNRDTEAFF. For the CDR3, the DNA is TGCAGCGTTGAAGGGAACAGGGACACTGAAGCTTTCTTT. V gene TRBV29-1 combines with J gene TRBJ1-1; TRBD1 might be the D (6 bases). Germline V gene data show CDR1 as SQVTM and CDR2 as ANQGSEA. The CDR3 runs to 13 residues. Between the trimmed V and J ends, which lost 1 base and 3 bases, there was a span of 9 bases.